These 7 T cell receptor beta chains originate from one sample sequenced in a study of cytomegalovirus exposure and HLA in healthy donors. PCR used 60 Vbeta primers and 13 Jbeta primers. Sequencing used immunoSEQ multiplex PCR; TCRdb keeps in-frame clones, though not all of them. Of 180,000 or so clones in the sample, approximately 80% were seen once. Sequenced input: PBMCs. Receptor source: a woman younger than 35 in good health and CMV-seronegative.

The chain is built from TRBV4-2 and TRBJ2-7; TRBD2 aligns across 7 bases. J lost 3 bases, V lost 3 bases, and 8 bases had no gene match. This CDR3 is 15 amino acids long. Germline CDR1 LGHNA, CDR2 YNFKEQ. CDR3 in amino acids: CASSHPGRDYYEQYF. The CDR3, as DNA: TGTGCCAGCAGCCATCCTGGAAGGGACTACTACGAGCAGTACTTC.

This clone was seen once. The rearrangement joins TRBV5-1 to TRBJ2-3; D might be TRBD2 (5 bases). This CDR3 region has 15 residues. V shed 1 base and J shed 5 bases, with 14 bases lying between them. The germline CDR1 and CDR2 sequences are SGHRS and YFSETQ. The CDR3: CASSLFGNGEDTQYF. CDR3 DNA: TGCGCCAGCAGCTTGTTCGGGAACGGGGAAGATACGCAGTATTTT.

This chain joins TRBV5-8 and TRBJ1-5, with 7 bases matching TRBD1. The CDR3 runs to 15 residues. V trimming: 3 bases; J trimming: 0 bases; junction bases outside the gene matches: 3. In germline, CDR1 is SGHTS, CDR2 YDEGEE. Here the CDR3 DNA reads TGTGCCAGCAGCTGGGGACAGTATAGCAATCAGCCCCAGCATTTT. This codes for CASSWGQYSNQPQHF.

This clone was counted only a few times. This chain joins TRBV7-9 and TRBJ2-7; 8 bases line up with TRBD1. The germline gives CDR1 SEHNR, CDR2 FQNEAQ (reference sequence). This CDR3 comprises 13 residues. With V trimmed by 6 bases and J by 5 bases, 6 bases remained unmatched. The CDR3 region has the DNA TGTGCCAGCAGACAGGGGGACGGACACGAGCAGTACTTC. Residues: CASRQGDGHEQYF.

V and J are TRBV30 and TRBJ1-6; the match to TRBD1 covers 7 bases. V trimming: 2 bases; J trimming: 7 bases; junction bases outside the gene matches: 5. CDR1 is GTSNPN, CDR2 SVGIG, per germline (reference sequence). There are 14 residues in the CDR3. The CDR3 DNA follows: TGTGCCTGGAGTCCCGGACAGGAGAATTCACCCCTCCACTTT. Translation gives CAWSPGQENSPLHF.

J is TRBJ2-1 and V is TRBV7-9, with 13 bases aligning to TRBD2. Trimming cost V 1 base and J 5 bases; bases outside gene matches: 11. Germline V gene data show CDR1 as SEHNR and CDR2 as FQNEAQ (reference sequence). The CDR3 is 19 amino acids. DNA of the CDR3: TGTGCCAGCAGCTTAGGCGGACTAGCGGGAGTATGGTACAACAATGAGCAGTTCTTC. Translated: CASSLGGLAGVWYNNEQFF.

The chain joins TRBV5-1 to TRBJ2-2; 7 bases map to TRBD1. CDR1 and CDR2 from the germline V gene are SGHRS and YFSETQ. The V gene end was trimmed by 4 bases and the J gene end by 4 bases; junction bases not matched to a gene: 4. This CDR3 has 14 amino acids. CDR3 sequence reads: CASSPGTATGELFF. The CDR3 DNA follows: TGCGCCAGCAGCCCGGGGACAGCCACCGGGGAGCTGTTTTTT.